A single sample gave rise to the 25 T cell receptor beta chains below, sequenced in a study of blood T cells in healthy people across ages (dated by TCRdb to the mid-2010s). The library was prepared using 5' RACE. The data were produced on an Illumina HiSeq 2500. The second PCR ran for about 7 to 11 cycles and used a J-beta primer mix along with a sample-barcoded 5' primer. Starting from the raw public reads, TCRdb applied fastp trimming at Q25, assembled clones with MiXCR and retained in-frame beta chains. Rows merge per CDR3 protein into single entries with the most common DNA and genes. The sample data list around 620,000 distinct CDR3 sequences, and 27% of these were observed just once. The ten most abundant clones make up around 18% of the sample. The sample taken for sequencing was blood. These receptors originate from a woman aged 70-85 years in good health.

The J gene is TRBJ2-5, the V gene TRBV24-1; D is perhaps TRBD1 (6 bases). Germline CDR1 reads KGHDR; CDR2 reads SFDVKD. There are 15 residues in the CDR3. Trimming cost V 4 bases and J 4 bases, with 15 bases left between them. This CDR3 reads CATSDQTQGGETQYF. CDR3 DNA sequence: TGTGCCACCAGTGACCAAACACAGGGTGGAGAGACCCAGTACTTC.

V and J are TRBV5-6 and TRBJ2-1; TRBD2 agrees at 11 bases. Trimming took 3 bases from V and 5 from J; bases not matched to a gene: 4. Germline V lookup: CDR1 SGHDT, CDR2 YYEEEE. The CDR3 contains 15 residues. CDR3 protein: CASSYRLAGHNEQFF. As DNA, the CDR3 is TGTGCCAGCAGCTACCGACTAGCGGGGCACAATGAGCAGTTCTTC. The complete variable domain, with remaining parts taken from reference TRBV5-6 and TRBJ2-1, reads DAGVTQSPTHLIKTRGQQVTLRCSPKSGHDTVSWYQQALGQGPQFIFQYYEEEERQRGNFPDRFSGHQFPNYSSELNVNALLLGDSALYLCASSYRLAGHNEQFFGPGTRLTVL.

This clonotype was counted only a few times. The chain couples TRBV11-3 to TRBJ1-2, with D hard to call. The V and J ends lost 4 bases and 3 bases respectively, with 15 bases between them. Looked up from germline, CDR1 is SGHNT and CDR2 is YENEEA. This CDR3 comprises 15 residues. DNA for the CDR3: TGTGCCAGCAGCTCGCGGGGTGCGGGGTACTATGGCTACACCTTC. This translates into CASSSRGAGYYGYTF.

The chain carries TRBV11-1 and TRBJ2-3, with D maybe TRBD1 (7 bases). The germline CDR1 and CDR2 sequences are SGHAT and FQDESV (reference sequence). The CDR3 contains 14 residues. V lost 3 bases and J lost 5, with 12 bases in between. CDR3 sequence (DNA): TGTGCCAGCAGCTTCGGAGGGGGCGAAGATACGCAGTATTTT. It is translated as CASSFGGGEDTQYF.

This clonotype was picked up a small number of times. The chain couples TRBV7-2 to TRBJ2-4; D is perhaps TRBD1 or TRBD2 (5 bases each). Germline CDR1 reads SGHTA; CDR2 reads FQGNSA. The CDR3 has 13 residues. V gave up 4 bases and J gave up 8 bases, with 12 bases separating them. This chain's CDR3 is CASSSDRGDIQYF. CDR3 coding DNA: TGTGCCAGCAGCTCTGACCGGGGCGACATTCAGTACTTC.

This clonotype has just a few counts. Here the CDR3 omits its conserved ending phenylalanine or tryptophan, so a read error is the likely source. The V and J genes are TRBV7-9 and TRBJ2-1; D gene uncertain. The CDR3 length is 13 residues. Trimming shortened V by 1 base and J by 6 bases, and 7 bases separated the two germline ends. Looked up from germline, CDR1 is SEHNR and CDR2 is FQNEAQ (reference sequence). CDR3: CASSLGTVNEQFL. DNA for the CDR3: TGTGCCAGCAGCTTAGGGACGGTCAATGAGCAGTTCCTC.

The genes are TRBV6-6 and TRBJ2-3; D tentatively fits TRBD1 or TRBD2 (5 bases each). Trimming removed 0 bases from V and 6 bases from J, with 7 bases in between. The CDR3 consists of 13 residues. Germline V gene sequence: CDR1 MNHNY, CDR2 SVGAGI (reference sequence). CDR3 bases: TGTGCCAGCAGTTACTCCGGGGCGGATACGCAGTATTTT. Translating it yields CASSYSGADTQYF.

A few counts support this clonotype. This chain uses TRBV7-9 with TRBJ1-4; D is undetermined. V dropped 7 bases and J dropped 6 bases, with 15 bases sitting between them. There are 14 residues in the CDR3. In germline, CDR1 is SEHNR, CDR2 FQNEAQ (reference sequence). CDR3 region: CASNPAGIDEKLFF. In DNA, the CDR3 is TGTGCCAGCAACCCTGCGGGTATCGATGAAAAACTGTTTTTT.

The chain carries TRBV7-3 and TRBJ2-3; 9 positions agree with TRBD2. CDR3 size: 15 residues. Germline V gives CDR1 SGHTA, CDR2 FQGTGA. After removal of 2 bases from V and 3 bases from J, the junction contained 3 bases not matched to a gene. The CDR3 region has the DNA TGTGCCAGCAGCTTAGCGGGGGGGTGGACAGATACGCAGTATTTT. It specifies CASSLAGGWTDTQYF. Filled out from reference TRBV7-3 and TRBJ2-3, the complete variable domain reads GAGVSQTPSNKVTEKGKYVELRCDPISGHTALYWYRQSLGQGPEFLIYFQGTGAADDSGLPNDRFFAVRPEGSVSTLKIQRTERGDSAVYLCASSLAGGWTDTQYFGPGTRLTVL.

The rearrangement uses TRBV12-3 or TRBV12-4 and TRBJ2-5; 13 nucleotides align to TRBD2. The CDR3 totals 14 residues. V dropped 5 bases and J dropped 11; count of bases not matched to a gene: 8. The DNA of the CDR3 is TGTGCCAGCAGTCCTTTGACTAGCGGGGGGCCGCAGTACTTC. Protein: CASSPLTSGGPQYF.

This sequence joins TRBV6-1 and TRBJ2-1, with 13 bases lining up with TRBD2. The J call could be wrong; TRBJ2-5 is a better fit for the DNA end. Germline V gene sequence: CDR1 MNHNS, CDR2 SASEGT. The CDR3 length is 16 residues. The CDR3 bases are TGTGCCAGCTCTATGGGACTAGCGGGGCGGGGAGAGACCCAGTACTTC. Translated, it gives CASSMGLAGRGETQYF.

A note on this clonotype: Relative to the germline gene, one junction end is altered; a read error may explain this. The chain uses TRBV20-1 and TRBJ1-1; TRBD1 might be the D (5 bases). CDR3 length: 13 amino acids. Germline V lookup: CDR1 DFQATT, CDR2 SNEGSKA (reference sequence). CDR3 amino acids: CSAGLRGLTGAFF. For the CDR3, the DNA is TGCAGTGCGGGGCTGAGGGGACTCACTGGAGCTTTCTTT.

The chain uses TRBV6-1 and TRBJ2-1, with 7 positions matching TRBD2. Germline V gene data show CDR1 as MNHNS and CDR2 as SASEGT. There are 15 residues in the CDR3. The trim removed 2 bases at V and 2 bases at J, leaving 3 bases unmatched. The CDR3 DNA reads TGTGCCAGCAGTGAAATGGGGGGGGCCTACAATGAGCAGTTCTTC. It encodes CASSEMGGAYNEQFF.

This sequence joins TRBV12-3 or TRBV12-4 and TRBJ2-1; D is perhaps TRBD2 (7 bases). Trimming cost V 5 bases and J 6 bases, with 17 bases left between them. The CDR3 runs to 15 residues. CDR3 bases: TGTGCCAGCAGTGGGGGGCTAGCGGACTCCAATGAGCAGTTCTTC. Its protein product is CASSGGLADSNEQFF.

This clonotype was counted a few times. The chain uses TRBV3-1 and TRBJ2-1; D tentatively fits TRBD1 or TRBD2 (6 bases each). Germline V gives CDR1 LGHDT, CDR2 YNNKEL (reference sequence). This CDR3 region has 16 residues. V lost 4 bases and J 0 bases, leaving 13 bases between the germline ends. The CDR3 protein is CASSRFPGASYNEQFF. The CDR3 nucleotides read TGTGCCAGCAGCCGGTTCCCGGGGGCCTCCTACAATGAGCAGTTCTTC.

DNA of the CDR3: TGCAGCGGCCCCGGGACTAGATTTTCCTACGAGCAGTACTTC. It yields the protein CSGPGTRFSYEQYF. The chain uses TRBV29-1 and TRBJ2-7; 8 bases fit TRBD2. The ends lost 7 bases at V and 1 base at J; junction bases unmatched: 9. The germline CDR1 and CDR2 sequences are SQVTM and ANQGSEA. This CDR3 has 14 residues.

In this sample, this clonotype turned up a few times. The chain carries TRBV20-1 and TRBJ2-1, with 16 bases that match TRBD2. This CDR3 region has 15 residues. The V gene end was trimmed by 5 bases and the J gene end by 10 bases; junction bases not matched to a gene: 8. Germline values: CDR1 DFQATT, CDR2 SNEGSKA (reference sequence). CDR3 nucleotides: TGCAGTGCTCTGGGACTAGCGGGGGGGCCGGGGGAGCAGTTCTTC. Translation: CSALGLAGGPGEQFF.

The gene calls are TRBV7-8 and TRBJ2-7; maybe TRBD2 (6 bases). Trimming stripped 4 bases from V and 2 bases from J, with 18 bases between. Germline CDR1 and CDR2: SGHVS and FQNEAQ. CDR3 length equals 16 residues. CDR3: CASSSLGGAATYEQYF. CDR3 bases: TGTGCCAGCAGCTCTTTGGGCGGGGCGGCAACCTACGAGCAGTACTTC.

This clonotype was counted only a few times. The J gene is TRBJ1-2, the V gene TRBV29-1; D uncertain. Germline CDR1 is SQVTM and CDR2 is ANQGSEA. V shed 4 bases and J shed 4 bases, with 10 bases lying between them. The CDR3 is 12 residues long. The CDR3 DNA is TGCAGCGTTGTTTCCCAGACCTATGGCTACACCTTC. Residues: CSVVSQTYGYTF.

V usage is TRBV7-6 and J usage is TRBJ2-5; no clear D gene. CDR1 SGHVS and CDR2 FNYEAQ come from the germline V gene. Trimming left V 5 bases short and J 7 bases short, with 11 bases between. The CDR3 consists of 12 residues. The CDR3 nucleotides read TGTGCCAGCAGCCAAACGGGCCTGACCCAGTACTTC. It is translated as CASSQTGLTQYF. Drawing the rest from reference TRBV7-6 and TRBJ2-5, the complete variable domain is GAGVSQSPRYKVTKRGQDVALRCDPISGHVSLYWYRQALGQGPEFLTYFNYEAQQDKSGLPNDRFSAERPEGSISTLTIQRTEQRDSAMYRCASSQTGLTQYFGPGTRLLVL.

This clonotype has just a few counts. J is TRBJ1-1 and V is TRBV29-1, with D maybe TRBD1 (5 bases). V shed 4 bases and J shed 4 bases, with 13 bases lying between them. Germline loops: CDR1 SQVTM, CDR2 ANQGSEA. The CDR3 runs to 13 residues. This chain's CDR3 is CSVARQGPTEAFF. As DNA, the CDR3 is TGCAGCGTTGCTCGTCAGGGTCCCACTGAAGCTTTCTTT.

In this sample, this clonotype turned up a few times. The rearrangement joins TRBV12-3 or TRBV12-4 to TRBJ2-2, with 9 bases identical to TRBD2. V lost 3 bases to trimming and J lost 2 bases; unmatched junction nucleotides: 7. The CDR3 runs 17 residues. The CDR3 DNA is TGTGCCAGCAGTTTTCTTCTAGCGGGGATCAACACCGGGGAGCTGTTTTTT. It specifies CASSFLLAGINTGELFF.

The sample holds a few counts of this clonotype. The CDR3 DNA reads as TGTGCCAGCAGCCCCGCGGGTGGGGTGGCTTTCTTT. Its protein product is CASSPAGGVAFF. V usage is TRBV11-3 and J usage is TRBJ1-1; D unresolved. The CDR3 sequence is 12 residues long. In germline, CDR1 is SGHNT, CDR2 YENEEA. The ends were cut back, 5 bases at V and 11 bases at J, with 15 bases in the middle.

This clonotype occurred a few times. DNA of the CDR3: TGTGCCAGCAGTTCCTTTGGACAGATGAACACTGAAGCTTTCTTT. Translated: CASSSFGQMNTEAFF. The chain employs TRBV6-2 or TRBV6-3 and TRBJ1-1, with D perhaps TRBD1 (6 bases). CDR1 and CDR2 (germline): MNHEY, SVGEGT. With 4 bases removed from V and 0 bases from J, the gap between germline ends came to 12 bases. The CDR3 has 15 residues.

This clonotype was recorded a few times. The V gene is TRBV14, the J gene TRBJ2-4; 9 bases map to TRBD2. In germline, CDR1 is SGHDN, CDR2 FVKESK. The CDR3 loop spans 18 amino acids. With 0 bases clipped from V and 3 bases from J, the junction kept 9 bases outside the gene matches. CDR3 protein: CASSQEWVAGGRKNIQYF. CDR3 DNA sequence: TGTGCCAGCAGCCAAGAATGGGTCGCGGGGGGGCGCAAAAACATTCAGTACTTC.